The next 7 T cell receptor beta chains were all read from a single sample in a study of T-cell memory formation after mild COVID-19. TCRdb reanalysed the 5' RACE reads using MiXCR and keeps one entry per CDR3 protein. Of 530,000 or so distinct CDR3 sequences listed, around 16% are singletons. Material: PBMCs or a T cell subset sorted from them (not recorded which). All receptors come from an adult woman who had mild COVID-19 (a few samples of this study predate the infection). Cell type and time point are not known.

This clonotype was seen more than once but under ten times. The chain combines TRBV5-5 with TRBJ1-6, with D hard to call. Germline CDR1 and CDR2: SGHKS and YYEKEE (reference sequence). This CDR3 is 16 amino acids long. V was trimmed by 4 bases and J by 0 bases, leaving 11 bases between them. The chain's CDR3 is CASSPRESSYNSPLHF. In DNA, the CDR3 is TGTGCCAGCAGCCCCCGAGAGAGCTCCTATAATTCACCCCTCCACTTT.

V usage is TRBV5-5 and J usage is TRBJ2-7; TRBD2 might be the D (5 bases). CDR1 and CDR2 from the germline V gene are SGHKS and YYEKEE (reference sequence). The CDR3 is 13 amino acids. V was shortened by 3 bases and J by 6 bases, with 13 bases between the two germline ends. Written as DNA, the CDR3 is TGTGCCAGCAGCTCTACAACTAGTCGCGAGCAGTACTTC. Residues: CASSSTTSREQYF.

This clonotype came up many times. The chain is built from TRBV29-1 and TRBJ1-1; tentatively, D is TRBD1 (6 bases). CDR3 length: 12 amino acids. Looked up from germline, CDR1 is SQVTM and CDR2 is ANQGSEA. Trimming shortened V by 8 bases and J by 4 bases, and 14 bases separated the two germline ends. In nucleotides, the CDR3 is TGCAGCACACAGATGGGGGCCACTGAAGCTTTCTTT. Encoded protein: CSTQMGATEAFF.

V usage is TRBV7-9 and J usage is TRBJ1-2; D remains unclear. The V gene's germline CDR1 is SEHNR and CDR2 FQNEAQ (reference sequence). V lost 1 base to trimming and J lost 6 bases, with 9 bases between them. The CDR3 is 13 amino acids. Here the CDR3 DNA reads TGTGCCAGCAGCTTAGAACCAACCAATGGCTACACCTTC. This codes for CASSLEPTNGYTF.

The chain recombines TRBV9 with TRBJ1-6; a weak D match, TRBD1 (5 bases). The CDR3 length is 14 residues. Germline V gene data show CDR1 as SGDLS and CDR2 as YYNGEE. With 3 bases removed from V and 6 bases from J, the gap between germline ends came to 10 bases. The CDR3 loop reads CASSEWGVNSPLHF. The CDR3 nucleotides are TGTGCCAGCAGCGAATGGGGGGTTAATTCACCCCTCCACTTT.

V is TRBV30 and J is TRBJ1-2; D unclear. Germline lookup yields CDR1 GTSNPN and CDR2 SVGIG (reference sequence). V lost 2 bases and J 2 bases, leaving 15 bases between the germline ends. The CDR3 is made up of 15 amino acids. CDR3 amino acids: CAWSRGALANYGYTF. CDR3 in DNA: TGTGCCTGGAGTCGTGGCGCATTGGCCAACTATGGCTACACCTTC.

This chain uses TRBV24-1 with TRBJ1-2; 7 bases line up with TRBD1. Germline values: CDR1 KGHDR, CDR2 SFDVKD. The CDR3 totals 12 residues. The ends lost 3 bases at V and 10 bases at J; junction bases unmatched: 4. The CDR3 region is CATSDPTGDYTF. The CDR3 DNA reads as TGTGCCACCAGTGATCCTACAGGGGACTACACCTTC.